The 9 T cell receptor beta chains presented below share a single source sample, sequenced in a study of CD8 T cells in Susac syndrome. Roughly 0.45 to 1 ug RNA was reverse transcribed with random hexamers. TCRdb fed the immunoSEQ multiplex PCR reads into MiXCR, producing one record per CDR3 protein. The sample contains tens of thousands of distinct CDR3 sequences, 93% of which appear only once. Source material: CD8+ T cells from PBMCs. These receptors were taken from a human donor with Susac syndrome.

V gene TRBV5-6 combines with J gene TRBJ2-7, with D hard to call. The CDR3 consists of 13 residues. V was cut by 1 base and J by 3 bases, with 8 bases left in between. Germline values: CDR1 SGHDT, CDR2 YYEEEE. The CDR3 loop reads CASSLFYSYEQYF. The CDR3 nucleotides are TGTGCCAGCAGCTTGTTCTACAGCTACGAGCAGTACTTC. The complete variable domain, with remaining parts taken from reference TRBV5-6 and TRBJ2-7, reads DAGVTQSPTHLIKTRGQQVTLRCSPKSGHDTVSWYQQALGQGPQFIFQYYEEEERQRGNFPDRFSGHQFPNYSSELNVNALLLGDSALYLCASSLFYSYEQYFGPGTRLTVT.

CDR3 nucleotides: TGCGCCAGCAGCCAGGAGGGGACTATTGGATACGAGCAGTACTTC. Translated: CASSQEGTIGYEQYF. The J gene is TRBJ2-7, the V gene TRBV4-3, with TRBD2 matching over 7 bases. This CDR3 region has 15 residues. Unmatched junction bases numbered 9, after V lost 3 bases and J lost 4 bases. The germline CDR1 and CDR2 sequences are LGHNA and YSLEER.

The chain couples TRBV25-1 to TRBJ2-7, with D perhaps matching TRBD1 (6 bases). The CDR3 contains 16 residues. With 4 bases removed from V and 3 bases from J, the gap between germline ends came to 19 bases. Germline V CDR1 and CDR2: MGHDK, SYGVNS. The CDR3 spells CASSGESRGPGYEQYF. In DNA, the CDR3 is TGTGCCAGCAGTGGAGAATCCAGGGGTCCTGGCTACGAGCAGTACTTC.

V gene TRBV5-6 combines with J gene TRBJ2-2, with D hard to call. The germline V gene encodes CDR1 SGHDT and CDR2 YYEEEE. The CDR3 is 14 amino acids. The V gene lost 2 bases and the J gene lost 9 bases, with 14 bases spanning the gap. The CDR3 DNA follows: TGTGCCAGCAGCTTTTCCACGTCCTCCCGGGAGCTGTTTTTT. It translates to CASSFSTSSRELFF.

The chain recombines TRBV5-6 with TRBJ2-7; D is unclear. The CDR3 totals 13 residues. The germline V gene encodes CDR1 SGHDT and CDR2 YYEEEE. Trimming shortened V by 2 bases and J by 0 bases, and 6 bases separated the two germline ends. This chain's CDR3 is CASSFSASYEQYF. The CDR3 DNA reads TGTGCCAGCAGCTTCTCTGCCTCCTACGAGCAGTACTTC.

The V gene is TRBV2, the J gene TRBJ1-5, with D unclear. This CDR3 comprises 12 residues. The V end lost 3 bases, the J end lost 6 bases, and 6 bases lay between the germline ends. Germline V gene lookup returns CDR1 SNHLY and CDR2 FYNNEI. The CDR3 region is CASSDWGQPQHF. The DNA of the CDR3 is TGTGCCAGCAGTGATTGGGGTCAGCCCCAGCATTTT.

The CDR3 coding sequence is TGCAGTGCTACCGGAACGGTGGGGGAAAAACTGTTTTTT. This codes for CSATGTVGEKLFF. V and J are TRBV20-1 and TRBJ1-4; D call uncertain. V was cut by 4 bases and J by 8 bases, with 14 bases left in between. This CDR3 is built from 13 residues. Germline V gene lookup returns CDR1 DFQATT and CDR2 SNEGSKA (reference sequence).

The V call is TRBV3-1, the J call TRBJ2-1; D may be TRBD1 or TRBD2 (5 bases each). Germline CDR1 is LGHDT and CDR2 is YNNKEL (reference sequence). V lost 1 base, J lost 8 bases, and 15 bases lay in between. The CDR3 has 15 amino acids. CDR3 in DNA: TGTGCCAGCAGCCAAGTGGGACCAGGGAGCGATGAGCAGTTCTTC. It translates to CASSQVGPGSDEQFF.

The genes are TRBV5-1 and TRBJ2-1; TRBD2 matches at 10 bases. Germline values: CDR1 SGHRS, CDR2 YFSETQ. The CDR3 is 19 amino acids. V lost 4 bases to trimming and J lost 6 bases; unmatched junction nucleotides: 19. This chain's CDR3 is CASSHPSTSPAGGLNEQFF. The CDR3 DNA reads TGCGCCAGCAGCCACCCGTCTACCTCTCCAGCGGGGGGGCTCAATGAGCAGTTCTTC. The variable domain in full, with the rest retrieved from reference TRBV5-1 and TRBJ2-1, is KAGVTQTPRYLIKTRGQQVTLSCSPISGHRSVSWYQQTPGQGLQFLFEYFSETQRNKGNFPGRFSGRQFSNSRSEMNVSTLELGDSALYLCASSHPSTSPAGGLNEQFFGPGTRLTVL.